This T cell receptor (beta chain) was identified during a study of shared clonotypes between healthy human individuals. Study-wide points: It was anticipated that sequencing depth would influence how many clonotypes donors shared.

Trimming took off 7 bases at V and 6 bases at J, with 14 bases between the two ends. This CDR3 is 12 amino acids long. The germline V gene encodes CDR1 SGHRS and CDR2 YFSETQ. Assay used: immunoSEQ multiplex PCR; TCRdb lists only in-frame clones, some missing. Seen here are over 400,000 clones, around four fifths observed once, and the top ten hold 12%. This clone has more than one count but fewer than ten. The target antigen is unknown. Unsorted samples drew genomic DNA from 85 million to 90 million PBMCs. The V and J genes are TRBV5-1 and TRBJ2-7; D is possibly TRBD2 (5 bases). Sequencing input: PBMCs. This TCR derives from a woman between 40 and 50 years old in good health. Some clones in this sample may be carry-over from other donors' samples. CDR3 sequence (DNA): TGCGCCAGCGCGCGAGGGTCAAGCGAGCAGTACTTC. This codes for CASARGSSEQYF.